This record covers a single T cell receptor (beta chain). Its antigen is not identified. This was a survey-level run. How the authors handled the data: Productive clonotypes were detectable down to 2.59 x 10-5 frequency. TCRdb's table, derived via immunoSEQ multiplex PCR, lists solely in-frame clones and lacks some. From that table come the V and J calls and clone size; the DNA was used to work out D and trimming. The table has about 30,000 clones, around 76% seen once. The sample belongs to a study of STAT5B mutations in CD4+ large granular lymphocyte leukemia. In germline, CDR1 is SGHRS, CDR2 YFSETQ. This CDR3 is 14 amino acids long. Trimming cost V 0 bases and J 1 base, with 7 bases left between them. Study-level findings and limits: Top patient clones used TRBV06 genes more often: 8/27 versus 2/35 in controls.

This clonotype originated in a human donor in good health. The chain combines TRBV5-1 with TRBJ1-1; D is undetermined. Sequencing input: CD4+ T cells from blood buffy coats. The CDR3 here is CASSLETRNTEAFF. DNA for the CDR3: TGCGCCAGCAGCTTGGAAACACGGAACACTGAAGCTTTCTTT.